This T cell receptor (beta chain) originates from a study of T cell responses to AZD1222 COVID-19 vaccine. Sequencing was performed with immunoSEQ multiplex PCR; in TCRdb, only in-frame clones are kept and a portion is missing. The sample contains roughly 160,000 clones, more than 75% of which appear only once. The germline gives CDR1 KGHSH, CDR2 LQKENI. V gave up 3 bases and J gave up 1 base; unmatched junction bases: 3. The CDR3 runs to 15 residues. The specimen comprised peripheral blood, sampled 28 days after the second AZD1222 dose. The source of this sequence is an adult who received the AZD1222 COVID-19 vaccine. The chain uses TRBV18 and TRBJ2-3; 8 bases fit TRBD1. The DNA of the CDR3 is TGTGCCAGCTCACCGACAGGGGTTCGCACAGATACGCAGTATTTT. Translated, it gives CASSPTGVRTDTQYF.